These 5 T cell receptor beta chains came from one sample sequenced in a study of blood T cell repertoires in COVID-19. The data were produced by immunoSEQ multiplex PCR, yet TCRdb's version contains in-frame clones alone and is incomplete. The table includes over 20,000 clones, 83% detected once. The sequencing sample was made of peripheral blood. The receptor source for this set is a human donor in a cohort sampled during active COVID-19.

V gene TRBV10-2 combines with J gene TRBJ1-6, with 12 positions matching TRBD1. V shed 4 bases and J 6 bases; nucleotides not matched to a gene: 7. The CDR3 is 17 amino acids. Germline V CDR1 and CDR2: WSHSY, SAAADI. CDR3 bases: TGCGCCAGCAGTGGGGGGACAGGGGGCGCCTTTAATTCACCCCTCCACTTT. Amino acid sequence: CASSGGTGGAFNSPLHF.

The sample holds a few counts of this clone. This chain joins TRBV5-5 and TRBJ2-2, with D tentatively TRBD1 (6 bases). Trimming shortened V by 4 bases and J by 5 bases, and 18 bases separated the two germline ends. Germline V CDR1 and CDR2: SGHKS, YYEKEE (reference sequence). This CDR3 contains 16 residues. The CDR3 loop reads CASSRTQGRGTGELFF. As DNA, the CDR3 is TGTGCCAGCAGCCGTACTCAGGGGCGTGGGACCGGGGAGCTGTTTTTT.

This chain links TRBV30 with TRBJ1-6; D gene unclear. From germline, CDR1 is GTSNPN and CDR2 SVGIG (reference sequence). Trimming shortened V by 1 base and J by 7 bases, and 11 bases separated the two germline ends. The CDR3 runs 14 residues. The CDR3: CAWSGSGLNSPLHF. The CDR3 coding sequence is TGTGCCTGGAGTGGTAGCGGGTTGAATTCACCCCTCCACTTT.

V usage is TRBV28 and J usage is TRBJ1-6; D ambiguous. The CDR3 totals 16 residues. Trimming shortened V by 6 bases and J by 6 bases, and 18 bases separated the two germline ends. Germline CDR1 and CDR2: MDHEN and SYDVKM. The CDR3 sequence is CASSPIAGNRNSPLHF. The DNA for the CDR3 is TGTGCCAGCAGCCCCATCGCTGGCAACCGTAATTCACCCCTCCACTTT.

The chain has TRBV30 and TRBJ2-7; 9 bases fit TRBD2. Germline V gene data show CDR1 as GTSNPN and CDR2 as SVGIG (reference sequence). V was pared by 3 bases and J by 6 bases, with 9 bases of the junction left unmatched. The CDR3 is made up of 14 amino acids. For the CDR3, the DNA is TGTGCCTGGAGCCCGGGACTAGCAGGCCTCGAGCAGTACTTC. Translating gives CAWSPGLAGLEQYF.